The 19 T cell receptor beta chains below were found in one sample sequenced in a study of blood T cell repertoires in COVID-19. Generated by immunoSEQ multiplex PCR, the TCRdb table keeps only in-frame clones and is missing some. The sample yields 50,000 to 60,000 clones, 90% to 95% seen once. Sequencing used peripheral blood. These receptor sequences come from a woman of 80 years or more with acute or convalescent COVID-19.

The chain couples TRBV25-1 to TRBJ1-2, with D hard to call. The CDR3 has 13 amino acids. Germline CDR1 is MGHDK and CDR2 is SYGVNS. V lost 10 bases, J lost 7 bases, and 19 bases lay in between. The CDR3 region has the DNA TGTGCCACCCCAGTAGTGGGCGAGAGTGGCTACACCTTC. Translating gives CATPVVGESGYTF.

This clone was seen just once. This chain uses TRBV5-1 with TRBJ1-1, with D perhaps matching TRBD1 (6 bases). V was pared by 3 bases and J by 4 bases, with 13 bases between. This CDR3 is built from 14 residues. Germline lookup yields CDR1 SGHRS and CDR2 YFSETQ. The CDR3 DNA sequence: TGCGCCAGCAGCTCTTTACAGGGCGGCACTGAAGCTTTCTTT. It translates to CASSSLQGGTEAFF.

The CDR3 protein is CASSLGTEAFF. DNA for the CDR3: TGTGCCAGCAGTCTCGGGACTGAAGCTTTCTTT. The chain links TRBV27 to TRBJ1-1; D is undetermined. The length of the CDR3 is 11 residues. Germline assignment: CDR1 MNHEY and CDR2 SMNVEV (reference sequence). Trimming left V 5 bases short and J 5 bases short, with 6 bases between.

V gene TRBV4-3 combines with J gene TRBJ1-6; D not certain. Germline loops: CDR1 LGHNA, CDR2 YSLEER. The CDR3 is 16 amino acids. The V gene lost 0 bases and the J gene lost 4 bases, with 10 bases spanning the gap. The CDR3 reads CASSQDWAGYNSPLHF. In nucleotides, the CDR3 is TGCGCCAGCAGCCAAGATTGGGCAGGATATAATTCACCCCTCCACTTT.

The chain joins TRBV27 to TRBJ1-2; the D is unclear. This CDR3 comprises 13 residues. V was trimmed by 3 bases and J by 5 bases, leaving 10 bases between them. Germline CDR1 MNHEY, CDR2 SMNVEV (reference sequence). DNA of the CDR3: TGTGCCAGCAGTTTTAACAGCGGGTATGGCTACACCTTC. This gives the protein CASSFNSGYGYTF.

Comments on this clone: One end of the junction does not line up with germline, which may come from a read error. This rearrangement joins TRBV6-2 or TRBV6-3 to TRBJ2-3; D ambiguous. CDR3 length equals 13 residues. The germline V gene encodes CDR1 MNHEY and CDR2 SVGEGT. The CDR3 region is CASSYERTYTQYF. DNA of the CDR3: TGTGCCAGCAGTTACGAACGCACATATACGCAGTATTTT.

V usage is TRBV6-5 and J usage is TRBJ2-4; 10 bases match TRBD1. After removal of 6 bases from V and 8 bases from J, the junction contained 10 bases not matched to a gene. CDR3 length: 15 amino acids. Germline V gene sequence: CDR1 MNHEY, CDR2 SVGAGI. The CDR3 coding sequence is TGTGCCAGCAGCCTCGCCCCGGGACAGGGGTACATTCAGTACTTC. Encoded protein: CASSLAPGQGYIQYF.

The chain links TRBV6-6 to TRBJ2-7; a possible D gene is TRBD1 (5 bases). V dropped 2 bases and J dropped 3 bases, with 8 bases sitting between them. The CDR3 runs to 13 residues. From germline, CDR1 is MNHNY and CDR2 SVGAGI (reference sequence). The CDR3 sequence: CASSYDSNYEQYF. The CDR3 DNA is TGTGCCAGCAGTTACGACAGCAACTACGAGCAGTACTTC.

The genes are TRBV27 and TRBJ2-1; 10 nucleotides line up with TRBD2. Germline V gives CDR1 MNHEY, CDR2 SMNVEV (reference sequence). The CDR3 has 17 residues. V gave up 4 bases and J gave up 0 bases; unmatched junction bases: 6. Written as DNA, the CDR3 is TGTGCCAGCAGTTCTCCGGGGACTAGCGACTCCTACAATGAGCAGTTCTTC. This translates into CASSSPGTSDSYNEQFF.

This chain links TRBV13 with TRBJ1-1; possibly TRBD1 for D (5 bases). The CDR3 has 14 amino acids. V lost 2 bases and J 3 bases, leaving 10 bases between the germline ends. Germline CDR1 PRHDT, CDR2 FYEKMQ (reference sequence). CDR3: CASSLNRRDTEAFF. CDR3 in DNA: TGTGCCAGCAGCTTAAACAGGAGAGACACTGAAGCTTTCTTT.

The rearrangement links TRBV5-1 to TRBJ2-5; perhaps TRBD1 as D (5 bases). The germline gives CDR1 SGHRS, CDR2 YFSETQ. The CDR3 sequence is 14 residues long. Deletions cut 3 bases from V and 5 bases from J, with 14 bases between. CDR3 DNA sequence: TGCGCCAGCAGCTCCCCCCGGGCAGGGGAGACCCAGTACTTC. Translation gives CASSSPRAGETQYF.

The V call is TRBV7-9, the J call TRBJ1-4; D is perhaps TRBD1 (6 bases). There are 16 residues in the CDR3. Trimming left V 5 bases short and J 0 bases short, with 13 bases between. Germline assignment: CDR1 SEHNR and CDR2 FQNEAQ (reference sequence). In DNA, the CDR3 is TGTGCCAGCAGCGTCGGGGGGCTTTCAACTAATGAAAAACTGTTTTTT. Translation: CASSVGGLSTNEKLFF.

This clone is a singleton in its sample. The chain employs TRBV6-6 and TRBJ1-1, with 10 bases aligning to TRBD1. Trimming cost V 7 bases and J 4 bases; bases outside gene matches: 12. CDR3 length equals 16 residues. Germline lookup yields CDR1 MNHNY and CDR2 SVGAGI (reference sequence). The CDR3 protein is CASTFRTGGRGTEAFF. Here the CDR3 DNA reads TGTGCCAGCACCTTCAGGACAGGGGGACGAGGCACTGAAGCTTTCTTT.

This clone was observed a single time. This sequence joins TRBV3-1 (or the pseudogene TRBV3-2) and TRBJ1-2, with a possible D match to TRBD1 (5 bases). V lost 4 bases, J lost 2 bases, and 11 bases lay in between. This CDR3 spans 14 amino acids. Germline CDR1 and CDR2: LGHDT and YNNKEL (reference sequence). The DNA of the CDR3 is TGTGCCAGCAGCCCTGGACACACCAACTATGGCTACACCTTC. As protein: CASSPGHTNYGYTF.

The CDR3: CASSPRSRDSGSGTGELFF. In DNA, the CDR3 is TGTGCCAGCAGCCCCCGGTCCCGGGATAGCGGGAGTGGCACCGGGGAGCTGTTTTTT. The V call is TRBV7-6, the J call TRBJ2-2, with 9 nucleotides matching TRBD2. Losses at the gene ends were 5 bases for V and 4 bases for J; bases not matched to a gene: 17. The CDR3 length is 19 residues. CDR1 SGHVS and CDR2 FNYEAQ come from the germline V gene.

The chain employs TRBV9 and TRBJ2-7, with 7 bases matching TRBD1. This CDR3 is 14 amino acids long. J was trimmed by 5 bases and V by 3 bases; bases with no gene match: 8. Germline loops: CDR1 SGDLS, CDR2 YYNGEE. CDR3 region: CASSAGQAGDEQYF. The CDR3 region has the DNA TGTGCCAGCAGCGCCGGACAGGCCGGGGACGAGCAGTACTTC. The whole variable domain, filled in from reference TRBV9 and TRBJ2-7, reads DSGVTQTPKHLITATGQRVTLRCSPRSGDLSVYWYQQSLDQGLQFLIQYYNGEERAKGNILERFSAQQFPDLHSELNLSSLELGDSALYFCASSAGQAGDEQYFGPGTRLTVT.

The CDR3 DNA reads TGTGCCAGCAGTGCTACTGCTATGGGACAGGGTCGGACCGGGGAGCTGTTTTTT. Amino acids: CASSATAMGQGRTGELFF. V and J are TRBV25-1 and TRBJ2-2; TRBD1 agrees at 9 bases. In germline, CDR1 is MGHDK, CDR2 SYGVNS. The junction had 14 bases not matched to a gene; V was cut back by 4 bases and J by 5 bases. The CDR3 extends over 18 amino acids.

The chain links TRBV9 to TRBJ2-2, with D possibly matching TRBD1 (6 bases). This CDR3 comprises 14 residues. V lost 4 bases and J lost 6, with 13 bases in between. The germline CDR1 and CDR2 sequences are SGDLS and YYNGEE. The CDR3: CASSTRTDPGELFF. The CDR3, as DNA: TGTGCCAGCAGCACGCGGACAGACCCCGGGGAGCTGTTTTTT.

This clone appeared once. The J gene is TRBJ2-2, the V gene TRBV10-3; D call uncertain. Germline assignment: CDR1 ENHRY and CDR2 SYGVKD. V was shortened by 4 bases and J by 5 bases, with 11 bases between the two germline ends. The CDR3 is 14 amino acids. CDR3 protein: CAISADLETGELFF. The CDR3 bases are TGTGCCATCAGTGCTGATCTAGAGACCGGGGAGCTGTTTTTT.